The following is a T cell receptor beta chain sequence with its context. The antigen remains undetermined. This sample is part of a study of cytomegalovirus exposure and HLA in healthy donors. 60 Vbeta and 13 Jbeta primers were used in PCR. Produced via immunoSEQ multiplex PCR; TCRdb's table is partial and in-frame only. The sample shows 95,000 to 150,000 clones, over 65% of them seen only once. The junction had 6 bases not matched to a gene; V was cut back by 0 bases and J by 6 bases. Germline V lookup: CDR1 SGHRS, CDR2 YFSETQ. The CDR3 extends over 17 amino acids. Study-level findings and limits: Segments of the TCR beta V type were, in most cases, productive about 87% or about 30% of the time in an earlier analysis.

The TCR was taken from a man aged 50-60 years in good health and CMV-seronegative. Material for sequencing was PBMCs. V and J are TRBV5-1 and TRBJ2-1, with 13 bases that match TRBD2. The CDR3 loop reads CASSLVAGLAGSNEQFF. CDR3 DNA sequence: TGCGCCAGCAGCTTGGTTGCGGGACTAGCGGGGAGCAATGAGCAGTTCTTC.